The T cell receptor (beta chain) described here comes from a study of T cell responses to AZD1222 COVID-19 vaccine. This clone is a singleton in its sample. The table came from immunoSEQ multiplex PCR; TCRdb's copy has only in-frame clones and leaves some out. This sample yields approximately 140,000 clones, of which roughly 90% are seen a single time; 2.5% to 3.5% belongs to the top ten. This material consisted of peripheral blood, taken 28 days after the second AZD1222 dose. The TCR comes from an adult who received the AZD1222 COVID-19 vaccine.

CDR3 DNA: TGTGCCAGCAGCCAGTTCGGACAGGAACCCTCCTACGAGCAGTACTTC. This translates into CASSQFGQEPSYEQYF. The chain links TRBV3-1 (or the pseudogene TRBV3-2) to TRBJ2-7; 7 nucleotides align to TRBD1. Germline V lookup: CDR1 LGHDT, CDR2 YNNKEL (reference sequence). The junction had 8 bases not matched to a gene; V was cut back by 3 bases and J by 0 bases. The CDR3 has 16 residues.